This T cell receptor (beta chain) was recorded in a study of blood T cell repertoires in COVID-19. In the study overall: T cells, B-cell-depleted T cells, or PBMCs supplied cDNA or gDNA.

Germline loops: CDR1 SQVTM, CDR2 ANQGSEA. The CDR3 spans 13 residues. V lost 6 bases, J lost 5 bases, and 8 bases stayed unmatched. Some clones are missing from TCRdb's copy, which holds only in-frame ones; the method was immunoSEQ multiplex PCR. Of tens of thousands of clones in the sample, roughly 85% are singletons; the top ten hold roughly 5%. The sample comprised peripheral blood. The rearrangement links TRBV29-1 to TRBJ2-5; 8 bases fit TRBD1. This receptor was identified in a man in his fifties or sixties with acute or convalescent COVID-19. The CDR3 reads CSVNAGGAETQYF. In nucleotides, the CDR3 is TGCAGCGTGAATGCAGGGGGCGCGGAGACCCAGTACTTC.